The 16 T cell receptor beta chains below come from one sample, sequenced in a study of OX40 agonist ivuxolimab in advanced cancers. The protocol was immunoSEQ multiplex PCR, while the TCRdb copy is restricted to in-frame clones and leaves out a portion. The sample records 80,000 to 100,000 clones, under 95% being singletons. Sequenced material: CD4+ or CD8+ T cells sorted from blood, taken in a trial of the OX40 agonist ivuxolimab. The origin of the receptors is an adult with an advanced solid tumor such as melanoma, head and neck, liver or kidney cancer.

The chain recombines TRBV7-2 with TRBJ1-1, with D possibly TRBD1 on 6 matching bases. This CDR3 contains 15 residues. Germline CDR1 and CDR2: SGHTA and FQGNSA. Between the trimmed V and J ends, which lost 2 bases and 0 bases, there was a span of 10 bases. The CDR3 DNA sequence: TGTGCCAGCAGCTTAACCGGGGGCTTGAACACTGAAGCTTTCTTT. Residues: CASSLTGGLNTEAFF.

This rearrangement joins TRBV5-1 to TRBJ2-1, with D unresolved. Trimming took 0 bases from V and 0 from J, leaving 7 bases between them. The CDR3 runs 15 residues. Germline V CDR1 and CDR2: SGHRS, YFSETQ. This CDR3 reads CASSLDGPSYNEQFF. CDR3 DNA sequence: TGCGCCAGCAGCTTGGACGGACCCTCCTACAATGAGCAGTTCTTC.

V and J are TRBV7-8 and TRBJ2-3; tentative D call: TRBD2 (6 bases). V was shortened by 5 bases and J by 0 bases, with 15 bases between the two germline ends. CDR3 length equals 16 residues. Germline V gene data show CDR1 as SGHVS and CDR2 as FQNEAQ. This CDR3 reads CASSPRLGTSTDTQYF. CDR3 nucleotide sequence: TGTGCCAGCAGCCCAAGACTCGGGACTAGCACAGATACGCAGTATTTT.

V is TRBV11-2 and J is TRBJ2-3, with D hard to call. Germline-derived CDR1 and CDR2 are SGHAT and FQNNGV. This CDR3 is built from 14 residues. Trimming took 5 bases from V and 1 from J, leaving 10 bases between them. CDR3 DNA: TGTGCCAGCAGCGTCGACCGGGGCACAGATACGCAGTATTTT. Its translation: CASSVDRGTDTQYF. The entire variable domain, with the rest obtained from reference TRBV11-2 and TRBJ2-3, is as follows: EAGVAQSPRYKIIEKRQSVAFWCNPISGHATLYWYQQILGQGPKLLIQFQNNGVVDDSQLPKDRFSAERLKGVDSTLKIQPAKLEDSAVYLCASSVDRGTDTQYFGPGTRLTVL.

In its sample, this clone was seen once. The J gene is TRBJ2-1, the V gene TRBV11-2, with 16 bases that match TRBD2. The J segment lost 7 bases and the V segment lost 5 bases, leaving 14 bases of the junction unmatched. Per germline, CDR1 SGHAT and CDR2 FQNNGV. CDR3 length: 19 amino acids. CDR3 residues: CASSRTSGTSGRARNEQFF. DNA of the CDR3: TGTGCCAGCAGCCGAACTTCGGGGACTAGCGGGAGGGCCAGGAATGAGCAGTTCTTC. The full variable domain, completed using reference TRBV11-2 and TRBJ2-1, is EAGVAQSPRYKIIEKRQSVAFWCNPISGHATLYWYQQILGQGPKLLIQFQNNGVVDDSQLPKDRFSAERLKGVDSTLKIQPAKLEDSAVYLCASSRTSGTSGRARNEQFFGPGTRLTVL.

The chain uses TRBV2 and TRBJ1-2; weak D call: TRBD1 (5 bases). V lost 6 bases and J lost 4, with 21 bases in between. The CDR3 is 16 amino acids. Germline assignment: CDR1 SNHLY and CDR2 FYNNEI. CDR3 DNA sequence: TGTGCCAGCAGCCAAACCCGCCAGGGAAATCCCTATGGCTACACCTTC. Translated, it gives CASSQTRQGNPYGYTF.

The chain joins TRBV9 to TRBJ2-2; no firm D call. From germline, CDR1 is SGDLS and CDR2 YYNGEE. The CDR3 length is 14 residues. The V end lost 1 base, the J end lost 6 bases, and 10 bases lay between the germline ends. The CDR3 spells CASSVMEFPGELFF. CDR3 DNA: TGTGCCAGCAGCGTAATGGAATTTCCCGGGGAGCTGTTTTTT.

The chain is built from TRBV7-3 and TRBJ2-2; tentative D call: TRBD2 (5 bases). The length of the CDR3 is 15 residues. The V end lost 0 bases, the J end lost 6 bases, and 11 bases lay between the germline ends. Germline-derived CDR1 and CDR2 are SGHTA and FQGTGA. DNA of the CDR3: TGTGCCAGCAGCTTAACTTTGGTAGCGCCCGGGGAGCTGTTTTTT. Amino acid sequence: CASSLTLVAPGELFF.

The chain joins TRBV19 to TRBJ2-3, with 13 nucleotides matching TRBD2. V lost 3 bases, J lost 14 bases, and 8 bases stayed unmatched. Germline CDR1 is LNHDA and CDR2 is SQIVND (reference sequence). CDR3 size: 14 residues. The chain's CDR3 is CASSIPGTSGTLYF. As DNA, the CDR3 is TGTGCCAGTAGTATTCCCGGGACTAGCGGGACTCTGTATTTT.

The chain has TRBV28 and TRBJ2-7, with TRBD1 matching over 9 bases. V shed 3 bases and J 4 bases; nucleotides not matched to a gene: 4. CDR3 size: 14 residues. CDR1 and CDR2 (germline): MDHEN, SYDVKM. This CDR3 reads CASSLDRGRYEQYF. Here the CDR3 DNA reads TGTGCCAGCAGTTTGGACAGGGGAAGGTACGAGCAGTACTTC.

The chain couples TRBV27 to TRBJ2-3; D is ambiguous. The V gene's germline CDR1 is MNHEY and CDR2 SMNVEV (reference sequence). V dropped 6 bases and J dropped 2 bases, with 12 bases sitting between them. This CDR3 is 14 amino acids long. In nucleotides, the CDR3 is TGTGCCAGCAGCCCAAGATCTATCACAGATACGCAGTATTTT. Protein sequence: CASSPRSITDTQYF.

The rearrangement links TRBV2 to TRBJ1-1; possibly TRBD1 for D (6 bases). This CDR3 contains 15 residues. Trimming pared 5 bases from V and 3 bases from J, leaving 16 bases between. CDR1 SNHLY and CDR2 FYNNEI come from the germline V gene. The CDR3 DNA is TGTGCCAGCAGTTGGGGGGCCGCTTCGGACACTGAAGCTTTCTTT. Its protein product is CASSWGAASDTEAFF.

This chain joins TRBV28 and TRBJ2-7; a possible D gene is TRBD2 (6 bases). Germline V gene lookup returns CDR1 MDHEN and CDR2 SYDVKM. The V end lost 3 bases, the J end lost 2 bases, and 14 bases lay between the germline ends. The CDR3 extends over 15 amino acids. CDR3 bases: TGTGCCAGCAGTTTCTACCGGGAGCGGCCCTACGAGCAGTACTTC. Amino acid sequence: CASSFYRERPYEQYF.

In its sample, this clone was seen once. The chain uses TRBV27 and TRBJ1-5, with 7 nucleotides matching TRBD1. The V and J ends lost 6 bases and 2 bases, in that order; junction bases with no gene match: 7. This CDR3 comprises 15 residues. The germline V gene encodes CDR1 MNHEY and CDR2 SMNVEV (reference sequence). CDR3 loop: CASSPGGGGNQPQHF. CDR3 sequence (DNA): TGTGCCAGCAGCCCGGGAGGGGGCGGCAATCAGCCCCAGCATTTT.

The V gene is TRBV28, the J gene TRBJ2-2, with 7 bases that match TRBD1. Germline V gene data show CDR1 as MDHEN and CDR2 as SYDVKM. The CDR3 length is 13 residues. The junction had 6 bases not matched to a gene; V was cut back by 6 bases and J by 8 bases. The CDR3 protein is CASRKQGLGELFF. The CDR3 DNA reads TGTGCCAGCAGAAAACAGGGGTTAGGGGAGCTGTTTTTT.

V and J are TRBV9 and TRBJ2-1, with D perhaps matching TRBD2 (5 bases). The CDR3 is 12 amino acids. The germline gives CDR1 SGDLS, CDR2 YYNGEE. Trimming stripped 2 bases from V and 9 bases from J, with 9 bases between. CDR3 in DNA: TGTGCCAGCAGCGTTGGAGGCGGTGAGCAGTTCTTC. Amino acids: CASSVGGGEQFF.